This section outlines one T cell receptor (beta chain) sequence together with its context. Its antigen is still unknown. Original processing methods: Out-of-frame sequences were removed, leaving 2,204,828 distinct TCRbeta sequences. Clones were sequenced by immunoSEQ multiplex PCR, and TCRdb holds only the in-frame ones, with some missing. That table furnishes V, J and clone size, whereas the DNA furnished D and trimming. Among around 30,000 clones listed, approximately 76% were seen once. This sample is drawn from a study of memory CD4+ T cells and cytomegalovirus serostatus. Study information: Of the healthy Belgian adults, under 10 were CMV seropositive and 24 seronegative.

Single viable CD3+CD4+CD8-CD45RO+ cells were sorted as the memory CD4+ T cells. Study-level findings and limits: Median bootstrapped AUC for CMV status was about 0.96 originally, less than 0.92 US-trained.

Material: memory CD4+ T cells from blood. The sequence came from an adult in good health and CMV-seronegative. Some clones in this sample may be carry-over from other donors' samples.

The chain's CDR3 is CASSPSGETQYF. CDR3 coding DNA: TGTGCCAGCTCACCCTCGGGGGAGACCCAGTACTTC. The chain links TRBV18 to TRBJ2-5; TRBD2 is a possible D gene (5 bases). The CDR3 consists of 12 residues. Trimming cost V 3 bases and J 5 bases, with 7 bases left between them. CDR1 and CDR2 from the germline V gene are KGHSH and LQKENI.